This T cell receptor (beta chain) was documented in a study of T cell changes during pregnancy in multiple sclerosis. Sequencing was performed with immunoSEQ multiplex PCR; in TCRdb, only in-frame clones are kept and a portion is missing. The sample has around 63,000 clones, approximately 92% seen once; the top ten hold around 2.9%. The germline V gene encodes CDR1 SGHAT and CDR2 FQNNGV. CDR3 size: 11 residues. Trimming pared 7 bases from V and 4 bases from J, leaving 7 bases between. The chain recombines TRBV11-2 with TRBJ1-1; TRBD1 might be the D (5 bases). This sequence originates from a female donor in good health, enrolled as a control in a pregnancy study. The sequencing used CD8+ T cells from peripheral blood mononuclear cells, collected in the third trimester of pregnancy. Written as DNA, the CDR3 is TGTGCCAGCACGGGGGTCACTGAAGCTTTCTTT. Protein product: CASTGVTEAFF.